This T cell receptor beta chain was identified during a study of cytomegalovirus exposure and HLA in healthy donors (dated by TCRdb to 2016 to 2017). With regard to the full study: According to an earlier analysis of several hundred of the donors, roughly 180 million T cells yielded over 90 million unique TCR beta sequences and 250 to 350 Gb of sequence data. An early release covering 550 to 650 HLA-typed donors comprised about 320 gigabases of sequencing data and 85 million or so unique TCR sequences. A later analysis re-analyzed previously published TCR beta repertoires from roughly 690 donors and added high-resolution HLA genotyping to study TCR occurrence patterns. To decide whether each TCR beta V gene segment behaved as functional or pseudogenic, an earlier analysis of fewer than 750 of the donors relied on high-throughput TCR beta sequencing. The study profiled the T cell repertoires of hundreds of subjects by immunosequencing and related them to cytomegalovirus serostatus. The aim of the study was to test whether cataloging public T cell receptors could identify signatures of past pathogen exposure. Rather than drawing on any new phenotypic data, the later analysis identified candidate immune exposures from TCR beta sequences and the way those sequences occurred across donors. Typing coverage differed by locus: A, B, C, DRB1 and DQB1 were typed in about 620-630 donors, DQA1 in about 560, DPA1 in 600 to 610, and DPB1 in just under 480. All discovery cohort repertoires had been generated using a single sequencing platform. Genome-wide SNP genotypes for about 55% of the roughly 670 donors were used in a later genetic analysis, which treated that subset as a discovery cohort. Along with the roughly 700-subject first cohort, a separate validation cohort of over a hundred different subjects was used. Several DR-DQ haplotypes were treated as single units for association and clustering because of strong linkage in the cohort. Of the 300 to 500 genotyped donors, less than 90% were placed in the genetic ancestry cluster associated with self-reported Caucasian donors. Alongside the repertoire data, information on donor age, sex, ethnicity and CMV serostatus was compiled. The study combined high-throughput TCR immunosequencing, statistical association of individual TCRs with disease status, and machine learning to predict cytomegalovirus infection status. HLA typing included class I and class II loci at four-digit resolution. Across 300 to 500 genotyped donors of the cohort, an average of approximately 240,000 unique TCR beta nucleotide sequences per donor were sequenced, and approximately 19% of those sequences were non-productive. The paper as a whole reports these results and caveats: Linkage disequilibrium might explain the correlated functional status among segregating V segments, but an unknown experimental factor could not be excluded. The authors suggested that the approach could potentially be extended to other disease states and immunological phenotypes. The study gave a list of under 200 TCR beta chains associated with cytomegalovirus. The classifier was reported to diagnose cytomegalovirus status with high specificity and sensitivity in both the original cohort and the validation cohort. A further reported finding was that TCR beta sequences accurately predicted the HLA-A and HLA-B alleles for most subjects in the first cohort. The only immune exposure information available for the cohort was CMV serostatus. A group of highly shared sequence variants was considered likely to be a technical artifact of the sequencing pipeline. In this cohort, only TCR beta chains were sequenced, and detectable features were limited by the absence of alpha or paired-chain data. In a later genetic analysis, fewer N-insertions in productive TCRs were reported among donors in an Asian-associated ancestry cluster than the roughly 670-donor mean. In an earlier analysis of 500 to 650 of the donors, most TCR beta V segments appeared in productive rearrangements about 90% or about 30% of the time, broadly matching IMGT annotations. Most TCR sequences were observed very rarely across donors, whereas some public TCRs were present in many individuals. Because counts were too low, seventeen rarely observed V segments, including chromosome 9 orphons, were left out of the earlier analysis of 587 of the donors. According to a later analysis, most CMV-associated TCR beta chains appeared to be HLA-restricted, and the HLA associations seemed to be driven largely by CMV exposure. HLA typing was unavailable for some donors at each locus, so association tests used only the typed subset. In a later analysis, HLA-associated TCR beta chains showed more clonal expansion and lower generation probabilities than non-associated chains that were equally common. A later analysis associated around 16,000 TCR beta sequences with specific HLA alleles at a false discovery rate of 0.05. According to a later analysis, TCR association rates differed among HLA loci, with DRB1 alleles showing the most associated TCRs and HLA-C alleles showing the fewest. Several of the top co-occurrence clusters appeared to be linked to parvovirus B19, influenza, CMV and Epstein-Barr virus, according to a later analysis. Because the 87-base-pair reads could not distinguish some IMGT-functional V segments, including TRBV6-2 and TRBV6-3, those segments were excluded. In a later genetic analysis, a missense DCLRE1C variant was associated with V-gene and J-gene trimming of TCR beta chains, and the association was replicated in an independent cohort. Strong co-occurrence of HLA alleles, especially DR and DQ, made assigning TCR associations to individual alleles difficult. The presence/absence analyses assumed that sequencing depth was roughly uniform across donors, and that assumption may not be true. A few of the identified cytomegalovirus-associated TCR beta chains were confirmed in vitro to be specific for cytomegalovirus antigens.

Library creation used the immunoSEQ multiplex PCR assay. A mixture of 60 forward primers for TCR Vbeta segments and 13 reverse primers for TCR Jbeta segments was used in the multiplex PCR. The CDR3 region of rearranged TCR beta genes was amplified from genomic DNA with a multiplex PCR assay. The Illumina HiSeq System was used to sequence the amplified TCR beta libraries as 87-base-pair reads. Regarding the original processing steps: In a later analysis, roughly 80 million unique TCR beta chains were counted across the roughly 610 repertoires, and approximately 11 million of these chains were shared by at least two donors. A nearest-neighbor algorithm error-corrected the raw reads and collapsed the reads into unique sequences, merging closely related sequences to remove PCR and sequencing errors. Alignment of CDR3 sequences to IMGT reference sequences was used to assign V, D and J gene segments. For a sequence to be retained, a match of at least six nucleotides was required to both a V gene segment and a J gene segment. Rearrangements were called productive when the CDR3 lacked stop codons and stayed in frame with V and J; all others were non-productive. CDR3 was defined by IMGT convention, running from the second conserved V-encoded cysteine to the conserved J-encoded phenylalanine. Sequences without an unambiguous match to a single V gene segment were excluded from the earlier analysis of 450 to 750 of the donors. In an earlier analysis of around 590 of the donors, a V segment was called functional when productive rearrangements were above 56.7%, and segregating when the standard deviation between donors exceeded 5%. A statistical classification framework was developed to diagnose cytomegalovirus status using the catalog of TCR beta chain sequences. In a later analysis, TCR nucleotide sequences were compared against IMGT/GENE-DB human TR gene sequences so that V and J genes could be assigned. The TCRdist pipeline was used in a later analysis to assign CDR3 sequences and most-parsimonious VDJ recombination scenarios. In a later analysis, every TCR beta chain was defined by the combination of its CDR3 amino acid sequence and its V-gene family, and reads without a unique V-gene family were dropped. As a way to deal with suspected cross-contamination and a sequencing artifact, a later analysis dropped under 600 nucleotide sequences that were highly shared and had low generation probability. In a later analysis, a clonal expansion index was calculated for each public chain from normalized within-repertoire ranks of inferred template counts. Generation probabilities in a later analysis came from a VDJ recombination model fitted to out-of-frame rearrangements, and those results were checked against IGoR. In a later analysis, hypergeometric tests were used to score TCR-TCR, TCR-HLA and TCR-CMV co-occurrence, with a repertoire-size bias correction applied to TCR pairs. To estimate false discovery rates, a later analysis permuted the HLA or CMV assignments 20 times. A later analysis grouped co-occurring TCRs with DBSCAN, adding TCRdist sequence similarity when clustering within HLA-allele-positive subsets. For co-occurrence clustering, repertoires with fewer than 30,000 or more than 120,000 public chains were excluded, along with roughly five repertoires with anomalous nucleotide sharing. As stored in TCRdb, this immuneACCESS dataset retains in-frame rearrangements with V and J assigned. A fraction of the clones does not appear; measured against another copy, unresolved V genes explain less than half of the discrepancy, and the remainder lacks a known reason. V and J calls and clone size are copied from that table; D and trimming were computed from the DNA. The sample includes approximately 170,000 clones, with roughly 79% observed a single time. The ten largest account for more than 6% of the sample.

The cohort comprised hundreds of healthy bone marrow donors. Cohort members were all nominally healthy when sampled, although unrecorded immune exposures were likely present. The donor was CMV seropositive and was included in the group of 289 seropositive cohort members. Each donor provided a peripheral blood sample, and peripheral blood mononuclear cells were used for TCR beta sequencing. The Qiagen DNeasy Blood Extraction Kit was used to extract genomic DNA from the blood cell samples. After removal of 10 bases from V and 3 bases from J, the junction retains 12 bases not matched to a gene. The CDR3 sequence holds 14 residues, the cysteine and phenylalanine included. Solely the CDR3 DNA is kept, with 42 bases framed from the first base. CDR1 and CDR2, looked up from the germline V gene, are WSHSY and SAAADI. As concerns this clone: The antigen it recognizes is unknown. No clone much larger than this one lies a single base away; base qualities are absent.

Here the chain combines TRBV10-2 and TRBJ2-7; 7 bases in the middle match TRBD1. Sample: PBMCs. This TCR was recovered from a woman between 35 and 50 years old in good health and CMV-seropositive. The sequence in DNA is TGCGCCACCCGGGGTCCGGGACAGTTCTACGAGCAGTACTTC. The resulting protein is CATRGPGQFYEQYF.